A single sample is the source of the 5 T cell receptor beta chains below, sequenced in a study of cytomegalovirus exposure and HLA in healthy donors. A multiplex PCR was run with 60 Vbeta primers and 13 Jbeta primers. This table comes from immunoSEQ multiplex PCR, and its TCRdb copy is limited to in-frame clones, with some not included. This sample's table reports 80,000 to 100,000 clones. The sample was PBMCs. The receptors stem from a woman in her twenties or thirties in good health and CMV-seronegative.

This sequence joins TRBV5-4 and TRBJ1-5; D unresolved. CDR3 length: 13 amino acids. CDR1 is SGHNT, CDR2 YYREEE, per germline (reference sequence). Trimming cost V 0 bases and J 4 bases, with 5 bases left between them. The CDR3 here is CASSLDSNQPQHF. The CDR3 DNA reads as TGTGCCAGCAGCTTGGACAGTAATCAGCCCCAGCATTTT.

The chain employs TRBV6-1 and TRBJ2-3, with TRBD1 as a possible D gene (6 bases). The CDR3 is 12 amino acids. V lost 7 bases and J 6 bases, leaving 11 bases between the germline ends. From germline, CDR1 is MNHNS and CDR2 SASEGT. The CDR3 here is CASTDRLDTQYF. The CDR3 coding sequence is TGTGCCAGCACCGACAGGCTGGATACGCAGTATTTT.

CDR3 loop: CASSQNPATNEKLFF. The CDR3 DNA sequence: TGTGCCAGTAGCCAGAACCCTGCAACTAATGAAAAACTGTTTTTT. The chain uses TRBV19 and TRBJ1-4; D unresolved. Germline loops: CDR1 LNHDA, CDR2 SQIVND (reference sequence). The CDR3 is made up of 15 amino acids. Trimming stripped 6 bases from V and 0 bases from J, with 11 bases between.

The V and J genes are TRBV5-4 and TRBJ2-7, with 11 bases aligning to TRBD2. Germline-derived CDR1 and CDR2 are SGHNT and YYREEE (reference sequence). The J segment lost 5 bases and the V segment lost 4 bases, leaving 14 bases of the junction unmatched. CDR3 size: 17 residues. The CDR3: CASSKDPIAGGQDEQYF. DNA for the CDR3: TGTGCCAGCAGCAAAGACCCCATAGCGGGAGGGCAGGACGAGCAGTACTTC. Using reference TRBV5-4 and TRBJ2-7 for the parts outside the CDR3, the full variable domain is ETGVTQSPTHLIKTRGQQVTLRCSSQSGHNTVSWYQQALGQGPQFIFQYYREEENGRGNFPPRFSGLQFPNYSSELNVNALELDDSALYLCASSKDPIAGGQDEQYFGPGTRLTVT.

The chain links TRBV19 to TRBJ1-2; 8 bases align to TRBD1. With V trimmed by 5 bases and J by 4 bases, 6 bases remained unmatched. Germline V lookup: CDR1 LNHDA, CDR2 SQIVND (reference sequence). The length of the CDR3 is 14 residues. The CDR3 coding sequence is TGTGCCAGTAGTCAAGACAGGGGAACCTATGGCTACACCTTC. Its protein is CASSQDRGTYGYTF.